This is a list of T cell receptor beta chains from one sample in a study of blood T cell repertoires in COVID-19. Assay: immunoSEQ multiplex PCR; the TCRdb copy retains only in-frame clones and omits some. The sample records 30,000 to 35,000 clones, 89% being singletons. Sequenced material: peripheral blood. Receptors originate from an older man with acute or convalescent COVID-19. Both conserved end residues are part of each CDR3.

v_call: TRBV5-1
j_call: TRBJ1-1
cdr3_aa: CASSSTTGKWSEAFF

v_call: TRBV5-5
j_call: TRBJ1-1
cdr3_aa: CASSTGTGGLNTEAFF

v_call: TRBV27
j_call: TRBJ2-7
cdr3_aa: CASRSAGMTYEQYF

v_call: TRBV20-1
j_call: TRBJ2-5
cdr3_aa: CSPGGPETQYF

v_call: TRBV12-5
j_call: TRBJ2-3
cdr3_aa: CASGFNREADTQYF

v_call: TRBV6-6
j_call: TRBJ2-1
cdr3_aa: CASSSDGEQFF

v_call: TRBV9
j_call: TRBJ2-3
cdr3_aa: CASSVIGVAADTQYF

v_call: TRBV7-9
j_call: TRBJ2-2
cdr3_aa: CASSSSGSTGELFF

v_call: TRBV19
j_call: TRBJ2-5
cdr3_aa: CASSSPGDPRGETQYF

v_call: TRBV12-3/TRBV12-4
j_call: TRBJ1-1
cdr3_aa: CASGQNTDAFF

v_call: TRBV2
j_call: TRBJ1-2
cdr3_aa: CASSNRENYGYTF

v_call: TRBV18
j_call: TRBJ2-2
cdr3_aa: CASSPRSPHTGELFF

v_call: TRBV7-2
j_call: TRBJ2-1
cdr3_aa: CASSPGLGGVRGEQFF

v_call: TRBV6-4
j_call: TRBJ1-2
cdr3_aa: CASSEGRNYGYTF

v_call: TRBV28
j_call: TRBJ2-2
cdr3_aa: CASRLLAPGGELFF

v_call: TRBV28
j_call: TRBJ2-7
cdr3_aa: CASKGDRGIWSYEQYF

v_call: TRBV30
j_call: TRBJ2-5
cdr3_aa: CAWSGGGPQETQYF

v_call: TRBV10-3
j_call: TRBJ1-6
cdr3_aa: CAITGQTDAPLHF

v_call: TRBV7-2
j_call: TRBJ2-1
cdr3_aa: CASSPGLVRGDEQFF

v_call: TRBV9
j_call: TRBJ1-6
cdr3_aa: CASSVDQGNSPLHF

v_call: TRBV5-4
j_call: TRBJ2-3
cdr3_aa: CASSLFGLTDTQYF

v_call: TRBV15
j_call: TRBJ2-3
cdr3_aa: CATSRDLRASTDTQYF

v_call: TRBV10-1
j_call: TRBJ2-5
cdr3_aa: CASSEQFQGGTQYF

v_call: TRBV5-1
j_call: TRBJ1-1
cdr3_aa: CASSLVQGATEAFF

v_call: TRBV30
j_call: TRBJ1-5
cdr3_aa: CAWKGEGQPQHF

v_call: TRBV28
j_call: TRBJ2-2
cdr3_aa: CASSRTTGYGELFF

v_call: TRBV15
j_call: TRBJ2-3
cdr3_aa: CATSLPGGPTDRAQYF

v_call: TRBV6-5
j_call: TRBJ1-6
cdr3_aa: CASSRQEWNSPLHF

v_call: TRBV28
j_call: TRBJ2-1
cdr3_aa: CASSSHTPIYNEQFF

v_call: TRBV5-1
j_call: TRBJ2-1
cdr3_aa: CASSNPRTSYNEQFF

v_call: TRBV7-9
j_call: TRBJ1-4
cdr3_aa: CASSPGFRGAGEKLFF

v_call: TRBV6-2/TRBV6-3
j_call: TRBJ2-1
cdr3_aa: CASSPPGLATNEQFF

v_call: TRBV2
j_call: TRBJ2-5
cdr3_aa: CASGLTSGQETQYF

v_call: TRBV28
j_call: TRBJ2-1
cdr3_aa: CASRSGSLWEQFF

v_call: TRBV11-2
j_call: TRBJ2-7
cdr3_aa: CASSQWGQMNEQYF

v_call: TRBV9
j_call: TRBJ2-7
cdr3_aa: CASSVAGISYEQYF

v_call: TRBV6-4
j_call: TRBJ1-2
cdr3_aa: CASSDSEGSNYGYTF

v_call: TRBV14
j_call: TRBJ2-7
cdr3_aa: CASSRRLAGVYEQYF

v_call: TRBV19
j_call: TRBJ1-5
cdr3_aa: CASSGLQGSFGPQHF

v_call: TRBV28
j_call: TRBJ2-7
cdr3_aa: CASAPGVSYEQYF

v_call: TRBV29-1
j_call: TRBJ1-3
cdr3_aa: CSVVDSIVGNTIYF